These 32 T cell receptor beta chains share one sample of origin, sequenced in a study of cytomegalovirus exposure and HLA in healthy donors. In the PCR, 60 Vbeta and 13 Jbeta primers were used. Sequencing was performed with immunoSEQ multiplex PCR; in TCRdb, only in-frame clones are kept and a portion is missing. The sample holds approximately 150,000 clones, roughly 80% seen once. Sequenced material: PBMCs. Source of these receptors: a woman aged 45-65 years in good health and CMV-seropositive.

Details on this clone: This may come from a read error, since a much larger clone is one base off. CDR3 DNA: TGTGCCAGCAGGGACTTTACCTACGAGCAGTACTTC. This translates into CASRDFTYEQYF. The V call is TRBV6-5, the J call TRBJ2-7; D is possibly TRBD2 (5 bases). CDR3 size: 12 residues. V was cut by 6 bases and J by 2 bases, with 8 bases left in between. Germline V CDR1 and CDR2: MNHEY, SVGAGI.

The CDR3 loop reads CAISEDRNTEAFF. In DNA, the CDR3 is TGTGCCATCAGTGAAGACAGGAACACTGAAGCTTTCTTT. The V gene is TRBV10-3, the J gene TRBJ1-1; the D gene is possibly TRBD1 (5 bases). CDR1 and CDR2 from the germline V gene are ENHRY and SYGVKD. The V end was cut by 3 bases, the J end by 1 base, with 6 bases between. The CDR3 covers 13 residues.

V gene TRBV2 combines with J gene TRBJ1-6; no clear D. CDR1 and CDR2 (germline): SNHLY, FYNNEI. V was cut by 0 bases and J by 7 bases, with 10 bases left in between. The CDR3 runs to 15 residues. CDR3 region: CASSEAGARNSPLHF. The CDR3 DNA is TGTGCCAGCAGTGAAGCGGGAGCTAGAAATTCACCCCTCCACTTT.

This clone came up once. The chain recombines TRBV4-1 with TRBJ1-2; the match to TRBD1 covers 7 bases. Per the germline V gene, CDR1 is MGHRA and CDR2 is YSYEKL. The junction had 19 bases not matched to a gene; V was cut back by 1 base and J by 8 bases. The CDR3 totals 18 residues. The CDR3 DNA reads TGCGCCAGCAGCCAAGTTGGGACAGTTCCCAGAACCCAATTAGGCTACACCTTC. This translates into CASSQVGTVPRTQLGYTF.

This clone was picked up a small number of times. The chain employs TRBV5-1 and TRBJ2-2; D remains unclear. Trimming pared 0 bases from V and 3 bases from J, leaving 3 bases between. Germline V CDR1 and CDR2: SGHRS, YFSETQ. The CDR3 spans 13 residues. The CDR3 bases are TGCGCCAGCAGCTTGGCCTACACCGGGGAGCTGTTTTTT. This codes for CASSLAYTGELFF.

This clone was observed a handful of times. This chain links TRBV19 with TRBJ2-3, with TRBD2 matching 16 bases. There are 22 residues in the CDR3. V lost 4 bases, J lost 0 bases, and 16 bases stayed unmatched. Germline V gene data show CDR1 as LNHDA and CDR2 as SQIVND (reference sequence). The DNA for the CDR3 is TGTGCCAGTAGTAGGGGACTAGCGGGGGGGGAATCGGGGGCATCAAGCACAGATACGCAGTATTTT. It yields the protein CASSRGLAGGESGASSTDTQYF.

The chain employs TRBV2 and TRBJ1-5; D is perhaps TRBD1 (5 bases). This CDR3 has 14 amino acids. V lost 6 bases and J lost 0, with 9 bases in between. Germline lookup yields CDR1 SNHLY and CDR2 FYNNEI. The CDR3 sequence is CASRGGSSNQPQHF. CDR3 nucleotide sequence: TGTGCCAGCAGGGGGGGATCTAGCAATCAGCCCCAGCATTTT.

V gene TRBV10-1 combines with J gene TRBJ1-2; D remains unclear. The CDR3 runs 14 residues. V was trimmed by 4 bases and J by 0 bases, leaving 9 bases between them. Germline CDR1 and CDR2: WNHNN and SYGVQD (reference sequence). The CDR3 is CASSGKEPNYGYTF. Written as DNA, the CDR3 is TGCGCCAGCAGTGGAAAGGAGCCTAACTATGGCTACACCTTC.

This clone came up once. The CDR3 sequence is CASRLQPGQPQHF. The CDR3 DNA reads TGTGCCAGCAGGCTACAACCGGGACAGCCCCAGCATTTT. This chain links TRBV7-2 with TRBJ1-5; D gene unclear. The germline V gene has CDR1 SGHTA and CDR2 FQGNSA. V was trimmed by 6 bases and J by 7 bases, leaving 13 bases between them. This CDR3 spans 13 amino acids. Full variable domain (rest looked up from reference TRBV7-2 and TRBJ1-5): GAGVSQSPSNKVTEKGKDVELRCDPISGHTALYWYRQSLGQGLEFLIYFQGNSAPDKSGLPSDRFSAERTGGSVSTLTIQRTQQEDSAVYLCASRLQPGQPQHFGDGTRLSIL.

This CDR3 is CASAPMGGANEPQHF. CDR3 nucleotide sequence: TGTGCCTCAGCCCCTATGGGGGGGGCCAACGAGCCCCAGCATTTT. The V gene is TRBV2, the J gene TRBJ1-5; D might be TRBD1 (6 bases). Between the trimmed V and J ends, which lost 11 bases and 8 bases, there was a span of 25 bases. The CDR3 is 15 amino acids. Germline V CDR1 and CDR2: SNHLY, FYNNEI.

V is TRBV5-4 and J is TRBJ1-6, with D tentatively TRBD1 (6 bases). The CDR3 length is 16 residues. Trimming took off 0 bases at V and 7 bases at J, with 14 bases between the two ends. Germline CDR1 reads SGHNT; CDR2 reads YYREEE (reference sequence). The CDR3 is CASSLGRTELNSPLHF. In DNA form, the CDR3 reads TGTGCCAGCAGCTTGGGAAGGACAGAGCTGAATTCACCCCTCCACTTT.

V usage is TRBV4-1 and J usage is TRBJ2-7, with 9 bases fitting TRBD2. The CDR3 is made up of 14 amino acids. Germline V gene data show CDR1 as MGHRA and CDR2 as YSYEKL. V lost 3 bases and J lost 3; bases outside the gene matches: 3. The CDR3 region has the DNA TGCGCCAGCAGCCAGGGGACTAGCTACTACGAGCAGTACTTC. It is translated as CASSQGTSYYEQYF.

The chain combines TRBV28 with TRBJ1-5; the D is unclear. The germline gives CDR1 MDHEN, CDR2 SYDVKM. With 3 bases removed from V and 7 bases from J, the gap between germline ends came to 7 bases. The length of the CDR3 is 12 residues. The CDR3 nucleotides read TGTGCCAGCAGTTTTTATCCCCAGCCCCAGCATTTT. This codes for CASSFYPQPQHF. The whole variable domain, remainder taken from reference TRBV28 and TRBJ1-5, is DVKVTQSSRYLVKRTGEKVFLECVQDMDHENMFWYRQDPGLGLRLIYFSYDVKMKEKGDIPEGYSVSREKKERFSLILESASTNQTSMYLCASSFYPQPQHFGDGTRLSIL.

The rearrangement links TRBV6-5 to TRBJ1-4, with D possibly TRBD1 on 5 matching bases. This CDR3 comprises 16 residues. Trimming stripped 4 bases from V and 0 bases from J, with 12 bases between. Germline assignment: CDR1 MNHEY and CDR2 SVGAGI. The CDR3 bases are TGTGCCAGCAGTTCCCCCGGGGGGGCAACTAATGAAAAACTGTTTTTT. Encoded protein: CASSSPGGATNEKLFF.

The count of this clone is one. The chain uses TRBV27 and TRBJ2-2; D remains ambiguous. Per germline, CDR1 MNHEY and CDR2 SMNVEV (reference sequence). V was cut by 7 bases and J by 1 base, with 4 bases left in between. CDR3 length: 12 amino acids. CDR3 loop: CASTGNTGELFF. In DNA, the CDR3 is TGTGCCAGCACCGGGAACACCGGGGAGCTGTTTTTT.

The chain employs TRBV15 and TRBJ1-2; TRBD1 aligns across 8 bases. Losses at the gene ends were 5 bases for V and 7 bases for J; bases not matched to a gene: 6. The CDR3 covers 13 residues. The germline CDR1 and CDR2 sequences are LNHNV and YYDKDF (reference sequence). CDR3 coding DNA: TGTGCCACCAGCCGGGACAGGTCATCTGGCTACACCTTC. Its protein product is CATSRDRSSGYTF. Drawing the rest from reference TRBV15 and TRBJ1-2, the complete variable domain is DAMVIQNPRYQVTQFGKPVTLSCSQTLNHNVMYWYQQKSSQAPKLLFHYYDKDFNNEADTPDNFQSRRPNTSFCFLDIRSPGLGDTAMYLCATSRDRSSGYTFGSGTRLTVV.

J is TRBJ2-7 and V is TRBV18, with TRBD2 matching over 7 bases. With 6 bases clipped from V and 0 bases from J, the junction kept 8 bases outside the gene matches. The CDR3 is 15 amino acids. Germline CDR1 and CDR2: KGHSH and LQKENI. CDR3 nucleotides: TGTGCCAGCTCCACGTTCGGACTAGTCTCCTACGAGCAGTACTTC. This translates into CASSTFGLVSYEQYF. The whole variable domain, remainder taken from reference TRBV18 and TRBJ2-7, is NAGVMQNPRHLVRRRGQEARLRCSPMKGHSHVYWYRQLPEEGLKFMVYLQKENIIDESGMPKERFSAEFPKEGPSILRIQQVVRGDSAAYFCASSTFGLVSYEQYFGPGTRLTVT.

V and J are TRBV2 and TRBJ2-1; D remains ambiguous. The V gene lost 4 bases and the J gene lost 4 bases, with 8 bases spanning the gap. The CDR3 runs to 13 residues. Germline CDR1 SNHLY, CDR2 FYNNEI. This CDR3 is CASSARVYNEQFF. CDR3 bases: TGTGCCAGCAGTGCCCGTGTATACAATGAGCAGTTCTTC.

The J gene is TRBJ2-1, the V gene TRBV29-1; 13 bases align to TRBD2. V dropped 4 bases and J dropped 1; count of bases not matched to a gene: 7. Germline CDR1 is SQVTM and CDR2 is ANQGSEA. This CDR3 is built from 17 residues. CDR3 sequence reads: CSVGGMTSGGSYNEQFF. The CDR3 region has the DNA TGCAGCGTTGGGGGAATGACTAGCGGGGGGTCCTACAATGAGCAGTTCTTC.

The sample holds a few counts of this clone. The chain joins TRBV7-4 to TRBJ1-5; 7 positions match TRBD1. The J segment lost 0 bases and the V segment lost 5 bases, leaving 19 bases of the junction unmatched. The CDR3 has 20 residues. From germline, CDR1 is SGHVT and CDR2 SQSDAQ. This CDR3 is CASSVGRTGLRSLSNQPQHF. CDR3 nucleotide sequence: TGTGCCAGCAGCGTAGGACGGACAGGCCTTAGGTCCCTTAGCAATCAGCCCCAGCATTTT.

The CDR3 DNA reads as TGTGCTAGTGTAATGAACACTGAAGCTTTCTTT. It yields the protein CASVMNTEAFF. The chain carries TRBV12-5 and TRBJ1-1; D gene uncertain. Germline values: CDR1 LGHNT, CDR2 FRNRAP. The CDR3 is 11 residues long. Trimming removed 7 bases from V and 0 bases from J, with 3 bases in between.

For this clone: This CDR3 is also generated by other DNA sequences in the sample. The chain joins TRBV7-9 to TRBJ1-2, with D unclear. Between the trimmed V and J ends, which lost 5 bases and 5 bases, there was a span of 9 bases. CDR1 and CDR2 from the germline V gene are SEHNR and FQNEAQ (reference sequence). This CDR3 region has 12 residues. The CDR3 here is CASSPDSYGYTF. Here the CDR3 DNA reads TGTGCCAGCAGCCCAGATTCGTATGGCTACACCTTC.

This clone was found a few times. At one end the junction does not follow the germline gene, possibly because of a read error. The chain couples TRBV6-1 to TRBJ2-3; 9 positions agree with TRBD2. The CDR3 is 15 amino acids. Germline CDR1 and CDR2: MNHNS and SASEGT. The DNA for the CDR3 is TGTGCCAGCAGCGAAGCGGGGGGTAGCACAGATACGCAGTATTTT. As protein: CASSEAGGSTDTQYF.

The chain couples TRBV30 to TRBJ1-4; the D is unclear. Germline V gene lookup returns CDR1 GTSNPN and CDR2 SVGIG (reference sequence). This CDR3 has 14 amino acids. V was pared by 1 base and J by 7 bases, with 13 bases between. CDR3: CAWSGRPIGEKLFF. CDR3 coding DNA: TGTGCCTGGAGTGGGAGGCCAATAGGTGAAAAACTGTTTTTT.

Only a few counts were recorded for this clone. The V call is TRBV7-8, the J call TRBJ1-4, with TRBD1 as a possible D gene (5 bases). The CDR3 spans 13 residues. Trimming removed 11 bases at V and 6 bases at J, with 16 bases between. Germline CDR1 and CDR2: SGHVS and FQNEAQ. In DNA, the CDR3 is TGTGCCTCGTTGGGGCAGGTGGATGAAAAACTGTTTTTT. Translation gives CASLGQVDEKLFF.

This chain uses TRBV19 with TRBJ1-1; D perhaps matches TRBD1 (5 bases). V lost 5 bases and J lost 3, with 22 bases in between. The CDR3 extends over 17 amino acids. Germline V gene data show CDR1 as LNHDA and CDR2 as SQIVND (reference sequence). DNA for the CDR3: TGTGCCAGTAGTCTTAGGTGGAGGGGCCGGGGGTACACTGAAGCTTTCTTT. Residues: CASSLRWRGRGYTEAFF.

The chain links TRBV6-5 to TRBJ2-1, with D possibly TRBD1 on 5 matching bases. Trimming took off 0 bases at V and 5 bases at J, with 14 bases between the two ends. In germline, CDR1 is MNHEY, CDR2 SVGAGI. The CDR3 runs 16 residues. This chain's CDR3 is CASSYSRRVHNNEQFF. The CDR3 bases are TGTGCCAGCAGTTACTCCCGCAGGGTCCATAACAATGAGCAGTTCTTC.

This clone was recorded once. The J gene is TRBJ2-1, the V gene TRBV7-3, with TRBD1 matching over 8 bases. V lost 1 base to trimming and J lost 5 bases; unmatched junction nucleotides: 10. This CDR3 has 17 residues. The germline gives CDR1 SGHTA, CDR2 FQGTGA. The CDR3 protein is CASSLKNRGAINNEQFF. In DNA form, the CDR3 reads TGTGCCAGCAGCTTAAAAAACAGGGGGGCCATTAACAATGAGCAGTTCTTC. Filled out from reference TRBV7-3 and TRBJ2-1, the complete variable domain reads GAGVSQTPSNKVTEKGKYVELRCDPISGHTALYWYRQSLGQGPEFLIYFQGTGAADDSGLPNDRFFAVRPEGSVSTLKIQRTERGDSAVYLCASSLKNRGAINNEQFFGPGTRLTVL.

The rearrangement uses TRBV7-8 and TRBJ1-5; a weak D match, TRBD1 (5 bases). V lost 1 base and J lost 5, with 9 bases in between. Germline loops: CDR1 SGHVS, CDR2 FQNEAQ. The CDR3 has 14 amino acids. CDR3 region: CASSLGRVHQPQHF. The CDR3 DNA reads TGTGCCAGCAGCTTAGGCAGGGTGCATCAGCCCCAGCATTTT.

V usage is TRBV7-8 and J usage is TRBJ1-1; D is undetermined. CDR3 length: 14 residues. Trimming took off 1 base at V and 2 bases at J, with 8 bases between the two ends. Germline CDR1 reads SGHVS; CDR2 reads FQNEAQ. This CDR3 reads CASSLVQSNTEAFF. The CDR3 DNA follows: TGTGCCAGCAGCTTAGTACAGTCTAACACTGAAGCTTTCTTT.

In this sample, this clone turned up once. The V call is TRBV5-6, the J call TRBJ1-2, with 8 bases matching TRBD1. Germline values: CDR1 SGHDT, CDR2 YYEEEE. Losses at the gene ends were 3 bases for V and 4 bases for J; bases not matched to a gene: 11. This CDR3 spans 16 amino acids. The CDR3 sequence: CASSSGLGTGGYGYTF. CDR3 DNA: TGTGCCAGCAGCTCCGGACTCGGGACAGGTGGCTATGGCTACACCTTC.

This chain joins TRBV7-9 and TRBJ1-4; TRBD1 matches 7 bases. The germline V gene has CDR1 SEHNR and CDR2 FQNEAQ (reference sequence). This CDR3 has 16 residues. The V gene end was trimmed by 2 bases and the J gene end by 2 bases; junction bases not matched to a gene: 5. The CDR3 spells CASSLRGGITNEKLFF. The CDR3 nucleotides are TGTGCCAGCAGCTTAAGAGGGGGCATCACTAATGAAAAACTGTTTTTT.